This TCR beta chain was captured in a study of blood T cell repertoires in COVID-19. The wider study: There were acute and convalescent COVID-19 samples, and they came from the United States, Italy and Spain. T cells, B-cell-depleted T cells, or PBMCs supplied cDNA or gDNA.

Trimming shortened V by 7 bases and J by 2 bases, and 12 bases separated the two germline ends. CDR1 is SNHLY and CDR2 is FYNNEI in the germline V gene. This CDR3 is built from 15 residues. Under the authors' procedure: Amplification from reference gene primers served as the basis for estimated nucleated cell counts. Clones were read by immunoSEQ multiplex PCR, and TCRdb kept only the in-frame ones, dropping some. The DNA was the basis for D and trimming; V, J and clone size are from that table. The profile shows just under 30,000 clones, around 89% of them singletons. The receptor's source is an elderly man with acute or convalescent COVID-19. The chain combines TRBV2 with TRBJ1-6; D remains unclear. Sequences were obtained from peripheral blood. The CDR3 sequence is CASTSTGAYNSPLHF. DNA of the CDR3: TGTGCCAGCACCTCGACCGGAGCCTATAATTCACCCCTCCACTTT.